This T cell receptor (beta chain) is drawn from a study of blood T cells in healthy people across ages. Concerning this clonotype: Antigen unknown.

The study, taken as a whole, reports: Among long-lived donors, naive CD4+ cells were more numerous and diversity higher than in aged donors.

Per the germline V gene, CDR1 is LGHNA and CDR2 is YNFKEQ. V lost 7 bases to trimming and J lost 7 bases; unmatched junction nucleotides: 6. This CDR3 is 13 amino acids long. A second PCR of 7 to 11 cycles used a sample-barcoded 5' primer and a J-beta primer mix. All cDNA molecules were each tagged by a template-switch adaptor with 12 random nucleotides. CDR3-containing paired-end reads numbered at least 3 million in each sample. In TCRdb, the 5' RACE reads were re-called with MiXCR into one record per CDR3 protein. The sample has roughly 2 million distinct CDR3 sequences, about 50% seen once. The sequenced sample consisted of blood. V and J are TRBV4-2 and TRBJ1-4, with TRBD1 matching 7 bases. The TCR comes from a woman in her 40s in good health. CDR3 DNA: TGTGCCAGCAAGACAGGGAGCTCTGAAAAACTGTTTTTT. Protein sequence: CASKTGSSEKLFF.